What follows are 5 T cell receptor beta chains derived from one specimen sequenced in a study of CD8 T cells in Susac syndrome. Reverse transcription used about 0.45 to 1 ug RNA and random hexamers. TCRdb redid the calling of the immunoSEQ multiplex PCR reads with MiXCR, one entry per CDR3 protein. The table records hundreds of thousands of distinct CDR3 sequences, 90% to 95% of them present only once. Material for sequencing was CD4+ T cells from PBMCs. These receptors all stem from a human donor with multiple sclerosis.

The chain recombines TRBV25-1 with TRBJ1-1; D is unresolved. The CDR3 sequence is 16 residues long. V lost 1 base and J 1 base, leaving 13 bases between the germline ends. Germline V lookup: CDR1 MGHDK, CDR2 SYGVNS. The CDR3 loop is CASSECIGLGNTEAFF. The DNA of the CDR3 is TGTGCCAGCAGTGAATGCATAGGGTTGGGGAACACTGAAGCTTTCTTT.

Here the CDR3 DNA reads TGTGCCAGCAGCCTTAGTACAGCTATGAACACTGAAGCTTTCTTT. It translates to CASSLSTAMNTEAFF. V usage is TRBV7-2 and J usage is TRBJ1-1, with no clear D. Germline V gene sequence: CDR1 SGHTA, CDR2 FQGNSA. This CDR3 has 15 residues. V lost 5 bases to trimming and J lost 0 bases, with 13 bases between them.

The chain joins TRBV12-3 or TRBV12-4 to TRBJ1-1, with D unresolved. Trimming stripped 7 bases from V and 3 bases from J, with 9 bases between. The CDR3 length is 12 residues. The CDR3 nucleotides are TGTGCCAGCACCGTGGTATACACTGAAGCTTTCTTT. Amino acids: CASTVVYTEAFF.

The chain couples TRBV6-6 to TRBJ2-7; the D gene is possibly TRBD1 (7 bases). The CDR3 is 14 residues long. V gave up 5 bases and J gave up 4 bases, with 15 bases separating them. Germline V gene data show CDR1 as MNHNY and CDR2 as SVGAGI (reference sequence). The CDR3 is CASSTEGAGYEQYV. The CDR3 nucleotides are TGTGCCAGCAGTACGGAGGGGGCGGGATACGAGCAGTACGTC.

This chain links TRBV2 with TRBJ1-1; 10 bases fit TRBD1. Trimming removed 8 bases from V and 0 bases from J; junction bases left unmatched: 6. The CDR3 contains 15 residues. Germline CDR1 and CDR2: SNHLY and FYNNEI. The CDR3 DNA sequence: TGTGCCAGCTCGGGGACAGGGGTTATGAACACTGAAGCTTTCTTT. Translating gives CASSGTGVMNTEAFF.